The source of this TCR beta chain is a study of shared clonotypes between healthy human individuals. Background on the study: The donor group consisted of a couple of women and three men, aged 18 to 49.

Trimming shortened V by 3 bases and J by 8 bases, and 10 bases separated the two germline ends. The CDR3 is 13 amino acids. Germline CDR1 KGHSH, CDR2 LQKENI. When samples were unsorted, roughly 100 million PBMCs were used for genomic DNA. TCRdb's copy holds only in-frame clones and misses some; the assay was immunoSEQ multiplex PCR. The table has 450,000 or so clones, approximately 71% seen once. This clone was found once. The clonotype was recovered from a woman aged 35 to 49 in good health. Some clones in this sample may be carry-over from other donors' samples. The chain couples TRBV18 to TRBJ1-4; D is undetermined. Specimen: PBMCs. CDR3 nucleotides: TGTGCCAGCTCACCTGGCAGCCAGGAAAAACTGTTTTTT. Its protein product is CASSPGSQEKLFF.